This is a list of T cell receptor beta chains from one sample in a study of control samples from healthy donors and cancer patients. Using immunoSEQ multiplex PCR, the repertoire was profiled, and TCRdb retains in-frame clones only, with some absent. The sample has 350,000 to 450,000 clones, approximately 92% seen once. The specimen was PBMCs. Receptors originate from a man in his forties with head and neck cancer. Both conserved end residues are part of each CDR3. The order of the fields is V gene, CDR3 protein.

V gene: TRBV6-2/TRBV6-3; CDR3 protein: CASSTSRDSAYEQYF
V gene: TRBV7-9; CDR3 protein: CASSSRQATYSPLHF
V gene: TRBV11-3; CDR3 protein: CASSPDRGGTDTQYF
V gene: TRBV7-5; CDR3 protein: CARSLALGLPQETQYF
V gene: TRBV4-1; CDR3 protein: CASSPRWGGYEQYF
V gene: TRBV11-2; CDR3 protein: CASSSLRGSYNEQFF
V gene: TRBV9; CDR3 protein: CASSPAGGFSEAFF
V gene: TRBV7-8; CDR3 protein: CASSVMPGQVYEQYF
V gene: TRBV13; CDR3 protein: CASAVAGGERYNEQFF
V gene: TRBV5-1; CDR3 protein: CASSLDGQGANTEAFF
V gene: TRBV5-6; CDR3 protein: CASSLADPSLHWGYEQYF
V gene: TRBV10-3; CDR3 protein: CAISERDREGQPQHF
V gene: TRBV11-3; CDR3 protein: CASSFSGSLGQAFF
V gene: TRBV5-1; CDR3 protein: CASSFGQGSYNEQFF
V gene: TRBV6-2/TRBV6-3; CDR3 protein: CASSYTPGTRETQYF
V gene: TRBV4-1; CDR3 protein: CASSQSTVIYEQYF
V gene: TRBV7-2; CDR3 protein: CASSFPHTGDYEQYF
V gene: TRBV29-1; CDR3 protein: CSVDHRGNTEAFF
V gene: TRBV14; CDR3 protein: CASSLLQERAEAFF
V gene: TRBV7-3; CDR3 protein: CASSLRGLAGETQYF
V gene: TRBV28; CDR3 protein: CASTSNWGANQPQHF
V gene: TRBV30; CDR3 protein: CAWSVMSGGNTIYF
V gene: TRBV7-2; CDR3 protein: CASSLVLTSEQFF